This paragraph reports one T cell receptor beta chain. This sample was taken from a study of tumor T cells in aggressive B-cell lymphoma. Germline V CDR1 and CDR2: LNHDA, SQIVND (reference sequence). Losses at the gene ends were 10 bases for V and 5 bases for J; bases not matched to a gene: 7. The length of the CDR3 is 13 residues. Libraries were prepared by immunoSEQ multiplex PCR; TCRdb keeps only in-frame clonotypes and omits some of them. Of more than 7,000 clones listed, roughly 84% were seen once; the top ten hold less than 3.5%. The sequence derives from an adult with diffuse large B cell lymphoma. Sequences were obtained from tumor tissue. The V call is TRBV19, the J call TRBJ1-5; 8 nucleotides match TRBD1. For the CDR3, the DNA is TGTGCCACTCAGGGGGCGTTATATCAGCCCCAGCATTTT. As protein: CATQGALYQPQHF.